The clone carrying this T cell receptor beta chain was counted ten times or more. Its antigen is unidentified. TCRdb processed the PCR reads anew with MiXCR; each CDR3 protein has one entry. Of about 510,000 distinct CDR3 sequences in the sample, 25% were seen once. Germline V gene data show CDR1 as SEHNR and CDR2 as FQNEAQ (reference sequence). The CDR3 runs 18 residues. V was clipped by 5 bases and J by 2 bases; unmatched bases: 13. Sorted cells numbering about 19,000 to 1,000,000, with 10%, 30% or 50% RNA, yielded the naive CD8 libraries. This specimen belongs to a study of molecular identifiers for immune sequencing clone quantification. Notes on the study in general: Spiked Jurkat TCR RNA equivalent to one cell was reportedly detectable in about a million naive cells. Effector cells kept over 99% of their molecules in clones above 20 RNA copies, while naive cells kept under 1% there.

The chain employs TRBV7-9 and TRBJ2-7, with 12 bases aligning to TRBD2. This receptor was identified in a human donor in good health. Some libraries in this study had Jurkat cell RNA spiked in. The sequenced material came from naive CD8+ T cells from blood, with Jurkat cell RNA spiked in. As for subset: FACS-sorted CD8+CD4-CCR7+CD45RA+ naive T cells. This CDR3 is CASSPLTSGGEIAYEQYF. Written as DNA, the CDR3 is TGTGCCAGCAGCCCTCTGACTAGCGGGGGTGAAATTGCCTACGAGCAGTACTTC. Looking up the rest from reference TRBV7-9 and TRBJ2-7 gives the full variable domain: DTGVSQNPRHKITKRGQNVTFRCDPISEHNRLYWYRQTLGQGPEFLTYFQNEAQLEKSRLLSDRFSAERPKGSFSTLEIQRTEQGDSAMYLCASSPLTSGGEIAYEQYFGPGTRLTVT.